The 18 T cell receptor beta chains reported below all come from one sample, sequenced in a study of radiation and T cells in renal cell carcinoma. Only in-frame clones appear in the TCRdb table, and some are missing; sequencing was by immunoSEQ multiplex PCR. Seen here are fewer than 15,000 clones, around 62% observed once, and the top ten hold 17%. Treatment of the sample: treatment-naive control, cytoreductive nephrectomy. The specimen was tumor tissue, collected from a patient whose treatment was nephrectomy without radiotherapy. The receptors shown here come from a man in his sixties with renal cell carcinoma.

The chain employs TRBV28 and TRBJ1-1; tentatively, D is TRBD1 (6 bases). In germline, CDR1 is MDHEN, CDR2 SYDVKM. The CDR3 is 15 residues long. V gave up 2 bases and J gave up 0 bases, with 10 bases separating them. DNA for the CDR3: TGTGCCAGCAGTTTAGGACAGCTTATGAACACTGAAGCTTTCTTT. It translates to CASSLGQLMNTEAFF.

This clone is medium-sized within its sample. The V and J genes are TRBV6-5 and TRBJ2-7, with 9 bases identical to TRBD2. The length of the CDR3 is 15 residues. Germline V gene lookup returns CDR1 MNHEY and CDR2 SVGAGI. Trimming at V came to 5 bases and at J to 0 bases, leaving 5 bases not matched to a gene. CDR3 nucleotides: TGTGCCAGCAGTACTAGACTAGCGGCCTCCTACGAGCAGTACTTC. It specifies CASSTRLAASYEQYF.

J is TRBJ2-5 and V is TRBV2, with TRBD1 as a possible D gene (6 bases). The CDR3 extends over 14 amino acids. Trimming removed 7 bases from V and 5 bases from J, with 17 bases in between. Germline V gene lookup returns CDR1 SNHLY and CDR2 FYNNEI. The CDR3 here is CASTPWGPSETQYF. The CDR3 DNA is TGTGCCAGCACCCCCTGGGGGCCGAGCGAGACCCAGTACTTC.

The rearrangement links TRBV11-3 to TRBJ1-1; D is unresolved. Germline V gives CDR1 SGHNT, CDR2 YENEEA. This CDR3 is 13 amino acids long. V was clipped by 5 bases and J by 5 bases, with 12 bases between them. This chain's CDR3 is CASSKEGGTEAFF. CDR3 sequence (DNA): TGTGCCAGCAGCAAGGAGGGTGGGACTGAAGCTTTCTTT.

V is TRBV2 and J is TRBJ2-7; D is unresolved. Germline V CDR1 and CDR2: SNHLY, FYNNEI. This CDR3 spans 15 amino acids. V was cut by 0 bases and J by 3 bases, with 12 bases left in between. The CDR3 coding sequence is TGTGCCAGCAGTGAAGCGCTTCCCGGCCGCTACGAGCAGTACTTC. Its translation is CASSEALPGRYEQYF.

The CDR3 DNA is TGTGCCATCCAAGCCGGGACAGCCCAAGAGACCCAGTACTTC. Translating it yields CAIQAGTAQETQYF. This chain links TRBV28 with TRBJ2-5, with TRBD1 matching 7 bases. The trim removed 10 bases at V and 1 base at J, leaving 9 bases unmatched. Looked up from germline, CDR1 is MDHEN and CDR2 is SYDVKM. The CDR3 runs to 14 residues.

This clone was recorded only once. V usage is TRBV2 and J usage is TRBJ2-2, with 8 bases that match TRBD1. J gave up 3 bases and V 5 bases, and 2 bases lay outside the gene matches. Germline values: CDR1 SNHLY, CDR2 FYNNEI. There are 14 residues in the CDR3. CDR3 sequence: CASSQDRDTGELFF. The CDR3 DNA reads TGTGCCAGCAGTCAGGACAGGGACACCGGGGAGCTGTTTTTT.

This chain joins TRBV7-9 and TRBJ2-4; maybe TRBD1 (5 bases). The CDR3 spans 15 residues. Germline V gene lookup returns CDR1 SEHNR and CDR2 FQNEAQ (reference sequence). V was pared by 2 bases and J by 0 bases, with 8 bases between. The CDR3 spells CASSLPGLAKNIQYF. CDR3 coding DNA: TGTGCCAGCAGCTTACCAGGGTTAGCCAAAAACATTCAGTACTTC. The whole variable domain, remainder taken from reference TRBV7-9 and TRBJ2-4, is DTGVSQNPRHKITKRGQNVTFRCDPISEHNRLYWYRQTLGQGPEFLTYFQNEAQLEKSRLLSDRFSAERPKGSFSTLEIQRTEQGDSAMYLCASSLPGLAKNIQYFGAGTRLSVL.

This clone was seen a few times. The CDR3 DNA reads TGTGCCAGCAAAAGCCCCCTCGCAGCGGGAAACATTCAGTACTTC. Amino acids: CASKSPLAAGNIQYF. This chain joins TRBV6-5 and TRBJ2-4, with a weak D call TRBD2 (6 bases). The germline gives CDR1 MNHEY, CDR2 SVGAGI. The CDR3 consists of 15 residues. Trimming removed 7 bases from V and 6 bases from J, with 19 bases in between.

This chain connects TRBV5-6 to TRBJ1-2; 8 bases line up with TRBD1. The CDR3 totals 15 residues. Germline lookup yields CDR1 SGHDT and CDR2 YYEEEE. V shed 1 base, J shed 1 base, and the junction held 3 bases outside the gene matches. This CDR3 is CASSLQDRVNYGYTF. CDR3 DNA sequence: TGTGCCAGCAGCTTGCAGGACAGGGTTAACTATGGCTACACCTTC.

The chain joins TRBV7-8 to TRBJ2-5; TRBD2 is a possible D gene (7 bases). V lost 7 bases, J lost 5 bases, and 20 bases lay in between. Germline V gene sequence: CDR1 SGHVS, CDR2 FQNEAQ. The CDR3 is 15 amino acids. The CDR3 sequence: CASNEGEGEMETQYF. The DNA of the CDR3 is TGTGCCAGCAACGAGGGGGAGGGAGAGATGGAGACCCAGTACTTC.

The chain carries TRBV7-9 and TRBJ1-1; D perhaps matches TRBD1 (6 bases). The ends were cut back, 5 bases at V and 3 bases at J, with 16 bases in the middle. Germline CDR1 reads SEHNR; CDR2 reads FQNEAQ (reference sequence). The CDR3 has 15 residues. CDR3 nucleotide sequence: TGTGCCAGCAGCAAAATCAGGGGCCGCTACACTGAAGCTTTCTTT. This gives the protein CASSKIRGRYTEAFF.

The J gene is TRBJ2-5, the V gene TRBV11-3; 11 bases fit TRBD2. CDR1 and CDR2 from the germline V gene are SGHNT and YENEEA. V shed 11 bases and J 4 bases; nucleotides not matched to a gene: 6. The CDR3 is 13 amino acids. CDR3 coding DNA: TGTGCCTCTAGCGGGGGGCATGGAGAGACCCAGTACTTC. This translates into CASSGGHGETQYF.

The chain employs TRBV6-5 and TRBJ1-2; the D is unclear. Trimming left V 11 bases short and J 8 bases short, with 24 bases between. This CDR3 spans 14 amino acids. Germline CDR1 is MNHEY and CDR2 is SVGAGI. CDR3 coding DNA: TGTGCCGGCGTTTTTGTCGGAGGGAGGAACGGCTACACCTTC. It codes for CAGVFVGGRNGYTF.

Sample share makes this clone medium-sized (0.01 to 0.1%). This chain joins TRBV15 and TRBJ2-5; D is perhaps TRBD1 (5 bases). The CDR3 runs 16 residues. In germline, CDR1 is LNHNV, CDR2 YYDKDF (reference sequence). V dropped 0 bases and J dropped 2 bases, with 13 bases sitting between them. CDR3 residues: CATSRDWTRGQETQYF. CDR3 sequence (DNA): TGTGCCACCAGCAGAGATTGGACAAGGGGACAAGAGACCCAGTACTTC. The variable domain in full, with the rest retrieved from reference TRBV15 and TRBJ2-5, is DAMVIQNPRYQVTQFGKPVTLSCSQTLNHNVMYWYQQKSSQAPKLLFHYYDKDFNNEADTPDNFQSRRPNTSFCFLDIRSPGLGDTAMYLCATSRDWTRGQETQYFGPGTRLLVL.

This clone was counted once. The V and J genes are TRBV6-4 and TRBJ1-5; TRBD1 is a possible D gene (5 bases). The CDR3 is made up of 14 amino acids. Germline lookup yields CDR1 MRHNA and CDR2 SNTAGT. V was shortened by 6 bases and J by 5 bases, with 14 bases between the two germline ends. CDR3 amino acids: CASRQGHEYQPQHF. CDR3 DNA: TGTGCCAGCAGACAAGGACATGAATATCAGCCCCAGCATTTT.

The chain uses TRBV29-1 and TRBJ2-4, with 9 bases that match TRBD2. The CDR3 covers 17 residues. J gave up 2 bases and V 5 bases, and 13 bases lay outside the gene matches. CDR1 and CDR2 (germline): SQVTM, ANQGSEA. In nucleotides, the CDR3 is TGCAGCGTTCGAAGCGGGGGGCAGGGTCAAACCAAAAACATTCAGTACTTC. It translates to CSVRSGGQGQTKNIQYF.

Sample share makes this clone medium-sized. The rearrangement links TRBV5-1 to TRBJ1-3; 8 bases fit TRBD1. The CDR3 contains 14 residues. V lost 3 bases and J lost 4; bases outside the gene matches: 3. Germline CDR1 is SGHRS and CDR2 is YFSETQ. The CDR3 region is CASSYTGGGNTIYF. CDR3 sequence (DNA): TGCGCCAGCAGCTATACAGGGGGAGGAAACACCATATATTTT.